Shown below are 5 T cell receptor beta chains from a single sample sequenced in a study of T cells in women clearing cervical HPV infection. Repertoires were generated with immunoSEQ multiplex PCR, while TCRdb's copy carries only in-frame clones and drops some. The sample's table shows 20,000 to 30,000 clones. What was sequenced was blood buffy coat. The receptors stem from a woman between 18 and 75 years old with a cervical HPV16 infection that either progressed to CIN3+ or cleared (not recorded which).

In regard to this clone: The read halts 3 residues ahead of the CDR3 end, with the missing end drawn from the germline J gene. The chain recombines TRBV7-2 with TRBJ1-5; D not certain. From germline, CDR1 is SGHTA and CDR2 FQGNSA. Trimming removed 1 base from V and 7 bases from J, with 8 bases in between. There are 13 residues in the CDR3. The CDR3 protein is CASSLEGMQPQHF. The covered CDR3 bases are TGTGCCAGCAGCTTAGAAGGTATGCAGCCC.

About this clone: The read ends 3 residues before the CDR3 terminus; that terminus is restored from the germline J gene. This chain joins TRBV20-1 and TRBJ2-1, with unresolved D. Trimming took off 4 bases at V and 6 bases at J, with 4 bases between the two ends. CDR1 is DFQATT, CDR2 SNEGSKA, per germline (reference sequence). The CDR3 is made up of 10 amino acids. The CDR3 protein is CSANFNEQFF. Partial CDR3 DNA: TGCAGTGCTAACTTCAATGAG.

Note on this clone: The read finishes 3 residues shy of the CDR3 end, and the germline J gene is used to complete it. This chain connects TRBV2 to TRBJ1-1; 7 bases agree with TRBD1. The germline V gene has CDR1 SNHLY and CDR2 FYNNEI. This CDR3 region has 15 residues. The V segment lost 3 bases and the J segment 2 bases; nucleotides outside the gene matches: 6. The CDR3 loop is CASSDQGGPNTEAFF. The covered CDR3 bases are TGTGCCAGCAGTGATCAGGGGGGCCCAAACACTGAA. The full variable domain, in which reference TRBV2 and TRBJ1-1 provide the parts outside the CDR3, is EPEVTQTPSHQVTQMGQEVILRCVPISNHLYFYWYRQILGQKVEFLVSFYNNEISEKSEIFDDQFSVERPDGSNFTLKIRSTKLEDSAMYFCASSDQGGPNTEAFFGQGTRLTVV.

Comment on this clone: Sequencing ends 3 residues short of the CDR3 end; the germline J gene provides the rest. The J gene is TRBJ2-2, the V gene TRBV2; D possibly corresponds to TRBD1 (5 bases). Germline lookup yields CDR1 SNHLY and CDR2 FYNNEI. The CDR3 runs 14 residues. The part of the CDR3 DNA that was read is TGTGCCAGCCTTACAGGAACCACTGGGGAAAAG. Residues: CASLTGTTGEK. The whole CDR3 region reads CASLTGTTGEKLFF. The complete variable domain, with remaining parts taken from reference TRBV2 and TRBJ2-2, reads EPEVTQTPSHQVTQMGQEVILRCVPISNHLYFYWYRQILGQKVEFLVSFYNNEISEKSEIFDDQFSVERPDGSNFTLKIRSTKLEDSAMYFCASLTGTTGEKLFFGEGSRLTVL.

On this clone: From the germline J gene comes the end of the CDR3, since the read stops 3 residues before it. This rearrangement joins TRBV2 to TRBJ1-6; tentatively, D is TRBD1 (5 bases). V lost 8 bases, J lost 7 bases, and 15 bases lay in between. Germline CDR1 is SNHLY and CDR2 is FYNNEI. The CDR3 length is 14 residues. The CDR3 DNA, read in part, is TGTGCCAGCGACCCCCGGAGGGGCAATTCACCC. This codes for CASDPRRGNSP. The CDR3, in full, reads CASDPRRGNSPLHF.